This TCR beta chain was sequenced in a study of blood T cell repertoires in COVID-19. The ends lost 3 bases at V and 8 bases at J; junction bases unmatched: 14. Looked up from germline, CDR1 is SNHLY and CDR2 is FYNNEI. This CDR3 is built from 16 residues. Sequencing used immunoSEQ multiplex PCR; TCRdb keeps in-frame clones, though not all of them. The sample comprises more than 150,000 clones, roughly 80% of which are singletons, and approximately 15% rests with the top ten. Sequenced: peripheral blood. This TCR derives from a man younger than 45 with active or convalescent COVID-19. This rearrangement joins TRBV2 to TRBJ1-2, with 8 bases matching TRBD1. The CDR3 coding sequence is TGTGCCAGCAGTGAGTTTGGACAGGGCCTGATTATAGGCTACACCTTC. Its protein is CASSEFGQGLIIGYTF. Full variable domain (rest looked up from reference TRBV2 and TRBJ1-2): EPEVTQTPSHQVTQMGQEVILRCVPISNHLYFYWYRQILGQKVEFLVSFYNNEISEKSEIFDDQFSVERPDGSNFTLKIRSTKLEDSAMYFCASSEFGQGLIIGYTFGSGTRLTVV.